This entry lists 13 T cell receptor beta chains sequenced from one sample in a study of vaccination effects on CD4 cells after COVID-19. After expansion with viral peptide pools in the ViraFEST assay, antigen-specific CD4+ T cells were sequenced. CD4+ T cells were isolated after about nine days of culture. Among the vaccine recipients, none had a prior SARS-CoV-2 infection, and nucleocapsid antibodies were negative. Which antigens these TCRs recognize remains unknown. Sequencing used immunoSEQ multiplex PCR; TCRdb keeps in-frame clones, though not all of them. The sample lists about 73,000 clones, around 79% occurring once. This sample comprised CD4+ T cells from PBMCs cultured with SARS-CoV-2 spike peptides, obtained before COVID-19 vaccination. The source of these receptors is a human donor who received a COVID-19 vaccine.

The chain links TRBV18 to TRBJ2-3, with 7 bases lining up with TRBD2. Germline V gene sequence: CDR1 KGHSH, CDR2 LQKENI. V lost 4 bases, J lost 4 bases, and 2 bases stayed unmatched. The CDR3 totals 13 residues. This CDR3 is CASSRGGSDTQYF. As DNA, the CDR3 is TGTGCCAGCTCACGCGGGGGTTCAGATACGCAGTATTTT.

This chain joins TRBV6-1 and TRBJ1-2; 7 nucleotides line up with TRBD1. The CDR3 contains 15 residues. V was pared by 0 bases and J by 7 bases, with 8 bases of the junction left unmatched. Germline assignment: CDR1 MNHNS and CDR2 SASEGT. DNA of the CDR3: TGTGCCAGCAGTGAAGCGCTCTGGCAGGGGGGTGGCTACACCTTC. Its translation: CASSEALWQGGGYTF.

The chain combines TRBV24-1 with TRBJ2-1; no clear D. The CDR3 covers 14 residues. The germline V gene has CDR1 KGHDR and CDR2 SFDVKD. Trimming pared 5 bases from V and 8 bases from J, leaving 15 bases between. Here the CDR3 DNA reads TGTGCCACCAGTGTTGACGGGTTCCAGGATGAGCAGTTCTTC. Amino acids: CATSVDGFQDEQFF.

This chain links TRBV28 with TRBJ2-1; either TRBD1 or TRBD2 may supply D (5 bases each). The V end was cut by 4 bases, the J end by 7 bases, with 20 bases between. Germline V gives CDR1 MDHEN, CDR2 SYDVKM. The CDR3 spans 16 residues. The CDR3 loop reads CASSWRLGLAGNEQFF. The DNA for the CDR3 is TGTGCCAGCAGTTGGCGGTTGGGGCTAGCTGGGAATGAGCAGTTCTTC.

The V gene is TRBV2, the J gene TRBJ1-5; D is perhaps TRBD1 (6 bases). The CDR3 sequence is 14 residues long. The germline gives CDR1 SNHLY, CDR2 FYNNEI. Trimming removed 7 bases from V and 4 bases from J, with 14 bases in between. For the CDR3, the DNA is TGTGCCAGCACCGAGACAGGAGAAAATCAGCCCCAGCATTTT. Protein sequence: CASTETGENQPQHF.

This clone has just a few counts. J is TRBJ1-6 and V is TRBV7-8, with TRBD1 matching 7 bases. The germline gives CDR1 SGHVS, CDR2 FQNEAQ. This CDR3 region has 15 residues. V lost 6 bases and J lost 9; bases outside the gene matches: 11. The CDR3 region has the DNA TGTGCCAGCAGATTGACAGGGAAGGTCGCTTCACCCCTCCACTTT. It yields the protein CASRLTGKVASPLHF.

The V and J genes are TRBV6-6 and TRBJ1-3, with 8 nucleotides matching TRBD1. Germline lookup yields CDR1 MNHNY and CDR2 SVGAGI (reference sequence). V shed 2 bases and J 4 bases; nucleotides not matched to a gene: 7. The CDR3 consists of 16 residues. CDR3 amino acids: CASSYLAGGKGNTIYF. CDR3 bases: TGTGCCAGCAGTTACCTGGCAGGGGGCAAAGGAAACACCATATATTTT.

This sequence joins TRBV18 and TRBJ1-1, with 8 bases lining up with TRBD1. V lost 3 bases to trimming and J lost 0 bases; unmatched junction nucleotides: 6. Germline-derived CDR1 and CDR2 are KGHSH and LQKENI. The CDR3 contains 16 residues. CDR3 DNA sequence: TGTGCCAGCTCACCCGGGACAGGATTCATGAACACTGAAGCTTTCTTT. Its translation: CASSPGTGFMNTEAFF.

This clone occurred once. The rearrangement links TRBV18 to TRBJ2-7; a weak D match, TRBD1 (5 bases). Trimming removed 1 base from V and 6 bases from J, with 10 bases in between. Germline V CDR1 and CDR2: KGHSH, LQKENI. This CDR3 has 13 amino acids. CDR3 nucleotide sequence: TGTGCCAGCTCACCACGCGAGACAGCCGAGCAGTACGTC. Amino acids: CASSPRETAEQYV.

This sequence joins TRBV6-5 and TRBJ2-3; D unclear. The CDR3 extends over 14 amino acids. Trimming cost V 6 bases and J 1 base, with 11 bases left between them. Germline CDR1 MNHEY, CDR2 SVGAGI. CDR3 sequence reads: CASRSRTGTDTQYF. The CDR3 DNA reads as TGTGCCAGCAGAAGCAGGACCGGCACAGATACGCAGTATTTT.

This sequence joins TRBV3-1 (or the pseudogene TRBV3-2) and TRBJ2-2, with no clear D. The length of the CDR3 is 16 residues. Trimming removed 1 base from V and 0 bases from J, with 9 bases in between. Germline V CDR1 and CDR2: LGHDT, YNNKEL (reference sequence). CDR3 nucleotide sequence: TGTGCCAGCAGCCAAGTAGGCGGTTCGAACACCGGGGAGCTGTTTTTT. Its protein product is CASSQVGGSNTGELFF.

The chain carries TRBV6-1 and TRBJ2-7; 8 positions match TRBD1. This CDR3 has 14 amino acids. J lost 9 bases, V lost 5 bases, and 12 bases had no gene match. The germline V gene has CDR1 MNHNS and CDR2 SASEGT. The CDR3 DNA reads TGTGCCAGCAGTTGGGGGACAGCACAGGGGGTGCAGTACGTC. Protein: CASSWGTAQGVQYV.

The chain joins TRBV9 to TRBJ1-2, with TRBD1 matching over 12 bases. CDR3 size: 16 residues. V dropped 3 bases and J dropped 4; count of bases not matched to a gene: 7. Germline V gene lookup returns CDR1 SGDLS and CDR2 YYNGEE. The CDR3, as DNA: TGTGCCAGCAGCGCACCGGGACAGGGGGCCCTCTATGGCTACACCTTC. Its translation is CASSAPGQGALYGYTF.